This T cell receptor beta chain emerged from a study of blood T cell repertoires in COVID-19. Background on the study: Researchers got acute and convalescent COVID-19 samples from the United States, Italy and Spain.

Here immunoSEQ multiplex PCR was the method, and the copy in TCRdb shows in-frame clones only, minus some. The sample lists about 250,000 clones; about 87% were seen once. The sample was peripheral blood. The sequence was obtained from a woman aged 25 to 45 with COVID-19, enrolled during active disease.

Here the CDR3 DNA reads TGTGCCAGCAGTTACCATAGCGGGAGGCTCACCGGGGAGCTGTTTTTT. Amino acid sequence: CASSYHSGRLTGELFF. The V gene is TRBV6-5, the J gene TRBJ2-2, with 10 bases identical to TRBD2. Germline V gene data show CDR1 as MNHEY and CDR2 as SVGAGI. V gave up 2 bases and J gave up 4 bases; unmatched junction bases: 4. The CDR3 runs 16 residues.